The subject of this entry is one T cell receptor (beta chain). This record comes from a study of spatial heterogeneity in lung cancer. TCRdb itself ran the 5' RACE reads through MiXCR, one entry per CDR3 protein. Of about 75,000 distinct CDR3 sequences detected, 13% appear once; the ten largest clones hold roughly 6.7%. Specified time point: sample taken at primary tumor resection. Whole RNA from tumor, nontumor lung or frozen PBMC was sequenced unsorted. The CDR3 loop spans 14 amino acids. The germline V gene encodes CDR1 SEHNR and CDR2 FQNEAQ (reference sequence). V gave up 2 bases and J gave up 14 bases, with 21 bases separating them.

V is TRBV7-9 and J is TRBJ1-1; possibly TRBD1 for D (6 bases). This specimen consisted of PBMCs, obtained at surgery. The receptor's source is a male donor with early-stage non-small cell lung cancer. The DNA of the CDR3 is TGTGCCAGCAGCTTATCAGGGGCGGCCGTTTGGCTATTCTTT. Its protein is CASSLSGAAVWLFF. Based on the CDR3 plus reference TRBV7-9 and TRBJ1-1, the full variable domain is DTGVSQNPRHKITKRGQNVTFRCDPISEHNRLYWYRQTLGQGPEFLTYFQNEAQLEKSRLLSDRFSAERPKGSFSTLEIQRTEQGDSAMYLCASSLSGAAVWLFFGQGTRLTVV.